The present entry profiles one T cell receptor beta chain with its context. This sample was taken from a study of tumor-infiltrating lymphocytes in oesophageal squamous cell carcinoma. One entry per CDR3 protein results from TCRdb running MiXCR on the PCR reads. Seen here are over 11,000 distinct CDR3 sequences, around 47% observed once, and the top ten hold 40% to 50%. The CDR3 has 14 amino acids. Trimming removed 5 bases from V and 0 bases from J, with 8 bases in between. Looked up from germline, CDR1 is SGHTA and CDR2 is FQGTGA. The clonotype was recovered from a male donor with esophageal squamous cell carcinoma. The sequencing input was blood. The genes are TRBV7-3 and TRBJ1-3; D unresolved. The CDR3 DNA follows: TGTGCCAGCAGCAGTAGCAACTCTGGAAACACCATATATTTT. Its translation is CASSSSNSGNTIYF.